These 13 T cell receptor beta chains share one sample of origin, sequenced in a study of CD8+CD57+ T cells in acquired aplastic anemia. TCR beta VDJ and CDR3 were profiled, and genomic DNA was the template. A single record per CDR3 protein comes from TCRdb applying MiXCR to the reads. This sample has around 180,000 distinct CDR3 sequences, with 63% found just once. Sequencing input: sorted CD4+, CD8+, or CD8+CD57+ T cells (not recorded which) from PBMCs. All receptors derive from a human donor in good health.

Many counts were recorded for this clonotype. The CDR3 sequence: CASSDGGSTSNEQFF. CDR3 coding DNA: TGTGCCAGCAGCGACGGCGGGAGCACATCCAATGAGCAGTTCTTC. The chain employs TRBV6-4 and TRBJ2-1; the match to TRBD2 covers 7 bases. Germline CDR1 is MRHNA and CDR2 is SNTAGT. V lost 6 bases and J lost 6; bases outside the gene matches: 11. This CDR3 spans 15 amino acids.

The rearrangement uses TRBV27 and TRBJ1-3, with a tentative D call TRBD1 (5 bases). Trimming took off 5 bases at V and 1 base at J, with 18 bases between the two ends. The length of the CDR3 is 17 residues. Per the germline V gene, CDR1 is MNHEY and CDR2 is SMNVEV (reference sequence). CDR3 coding DNA: TGTGCCAGCAGTCCTGGGACCGGCGATTGGTCTGGAAACACCATATATTTT. Protein sequence: CASSPGTGDWSGNTIYF.

Comments on this clonotype: A junction end diverges from the germline sequence, so it may reflect a read error. J is TRBJ2-1 and V is TRBV20-1, with TRBD1 matching 10 bases. In germline, CDR1 is DFQATT, CDR2 SNEGSKA (reference sequence). This CDR3 has 13 residues. CDR3 region: CSAWDRGYNEHFF. CDR3 nucleotide sequence: TGCAGTGCTTGGGACAGGGGCTACAATGAGCATTTCTTC.

The V gene is TRBV7-8, the J gene TRBJ2-5; maybe TRBD1 (5 bases). Trimming stripped 5 bases from V and 5 bases from J, with 18 bases between. Germline CDR1 SGHVS, CDR2 FQNEAQ. The CDR3 covers 15 residues. The CDR3 is CASSRVRVSSETQYF. The CDR3 bases are TGTGCCAGCAGCCGAGTCAGGGTGTCCAGTGAGACCCAGTACTTC.

The chain couples TRBV5-1 to TRBJ2-2, with D unclear. Germline CDR1 reads SGHRS; CDR2 reads YFSETQ. The germline V and J ends were trimmed by 0 bases and 7 bases, with 7 bases remaining between them. The CDR3 runs 13 residues. The CDR3 bases are TGCGCCAGCAGCTTGGGCGGTAGCGGGGAGCTGTTTTTT. Residues: CASSLGGSGELFF. The whole variable domain, remainder taken from reference TRBV5-1 and TRBJ2-2, is KAGVTQTPRYLIKTRGQQVTLSCSPISGHRSVSWYQQTPGQGLQFLFEYFSETQRNKGNFPGRFSGRQFSNSRSEMNVSTLELGDSALYLCASSLGGSGELFFGEGSRLTVL.

V is TRBV19 and J is TRBJ2-1; the match to TRBD2 covers 8 bases. Germline V gives CDR1 LNHDA, CDR2 SQIVND (reference sequence). The CDR3 consists of 15 residues. The V gene end was trimmed by 6 bases and the J gene end by 1 base; junction bases not matched to a gene: 5. CDR3 region: CASRFSGTSYNEQFF. DNA for the CDR3: TGTGCCAGTAGATTTAGCGGGACGTCCTACAATGAGCAGTTCTTC.

A few counts support this clonotype. CDR3 nucleotides: TGTGCCAGCAGTATAAGCACAGATACGCAGTATTTT. This translates into CASSISTDTQYF. The chain combines TRBV7-3 with TRBJ2-3; D call uncertain. Germline lookup yields CDR1 SGHTA and CDR2 FQGTGA. The CDR3 extends over 12 amino acids. The V end lost 6 bases, the J end lost 0 bases, and 4 bases lay between the germline ends.

The rearrangement links TRBV9 to TRBJ2-6; 7 bases align to TRBD1. This CDR3 has 18 residues. Germline CDR1 and CDR2: SGDLS and YYNGEE. V dropped 0 bases and J dropped 2; count of bases not matched to a gene: 8. The CDR3: CASSVVRGYGPGANVLTF. The CDR3 nucleotides are TGTGCCAGCAGCGTAGTCAGGGGGTATGGGCCTGGGGCCAACGTCCTGACTTTC.

This clonotype showed up many times. This chain uses TRBV5-8 with TRBJ2-7; no clear D. The CDR3 spans 13 residues. Germline CDR1 and CDR2: SGHTS and YDEGEE. Trimming stripped 4 bases from V and 9 bases from J, with 17 bases between. The CDR3 region is CASSPIVPSGQYF. CDR3 coding DNA: TGTGCCAGCAGCCCGATAGTTCCTAGTGGGCAGTACTTC.

This clonotype was seen only once. This sequence joins TRBV5-1 and TRBJ1-4; maybe TRBD1 (6 bases). Germline lookup yields CDR1 SGHRS and CDR2 YFSETQ. Trimming stripped 3 bases from V and 5 bases from J, with 11 bases between. The CDR3 sequence is 14 residues long. DNA for the CDR3: TGCGCCAGCAGCTCAGGAGGGGGGAATGAAAAACTGTTTTTT. As protein: CASSSGGGNEKLFF.

Only one count was recorded for this clonotype. The chain carries TRBV19 and TRBJ1-3; D remains ambiguous. V lost 5 bases, J lost 0 bases, and 11 bases lay in between. Germline V gene sequence: CDR1 LNHDA, CDR2 SQIVND (reference sequence). CDR3 length: 15 amino acids. The CDR3 sequence is CASSSGPSSGNTIYF. In DNA, the CDR3 is TGTGCCAGTAGTTCGGGCCCCAGCTCTGGAAACACCATATATTTT. The entire variable domain, with the rest obtained from reference TRBV19 and TRBJ1-3, is as follows: DGGITQSPKYLFRKEGQNVTLSCEQNLNHDAMYWYRQDPGQGLRLIYYSQIVNDFQKGDIAEGYSVSREKKESFPLTVTSAQKNPTAFYLCASSSGPSSGNTIYFGEGSWLTVV.

V usage is TRBV11-1 and J usage is TRBJ1-1, with a weak D call TRBD1 (5 bases). The CDR3 is 15 amino acids. The germline V gene encodes CDR1 SGHAT and CDR2 FQDESV (reference sequence). V was shortened by 1 base and J by 3 bases, with 12 bases between the two germline ends. CDR3 nucleotides: TGTGCCAGCAGCTTAGTGGGAGGAGGGGACACTGAAGCTTTCTTT. Protein sequence: CASSLVGGGDTEAFF.

V gene TRBV20-1 combines with J gene TRBJ2-2; no reliable D call. Germline V CDR1 and CDR2: DFQATT, SNEGSKA (reference sequence). The V end was cut by 1 base, the J end by 3 bases, with 6 bases between. The length of the CDR3 is 13 residues. The CDR3 loop reads CSARVMDTGELFF. The CDR3 nucleotides read TGCAGTGCTAGAGTAATGGACACCGGGGAGCTGTTTTTT.